These 2 T cell receptor beta chains originate from one sample sequenced in a study of cytomegalovirus exposure and HLA in healthy donors. Use of 60 Vbeta and 13 Jbeta primers characterized the PCR. The repertoire was sequenced with immunoSEQ multiplex PCR; TCRdb's copy has only in-frame clones and lacks some. This sample's table reports just over 80,000 clones. Sequenced sample: PBMCs. All receptors derive from a woman under 40 in good health and CMV-seronegative.

This chain links TRBV6-1 with TRBJ2-1; D perhaps matches TRBD2 (6 bases). Germline V lookup: CDR1 MNHNS, CDR2 SASEGT. This CDR3 has 13 amino acids. Trimming took 4 bases from V and 10 from J, leaving 14 bases between them. This CDR3 is CASSALRDFEQFF. CDR3 bases: TGTGCCAGCAGTGCTCTTCGGGACTTCGAGCAGTTCTTC.

The CDR3 DNA sequence: TGTGCCATCTCCGGGACTAGCTCTGGGGCCAACGTCCTGACTTTC. This codes for CAISGTSSGANVLTF. The chain links TRBV2 to TRBJ2-6, with 8 positions matching TRBD2. Unmatched junction bases numbered 5, after V lost 10 bases and J lost 0 bases. Germline lookup yields CDR1 SNHLY and CDR2 FYNNEI. The CDR3 has 15 amino acids.